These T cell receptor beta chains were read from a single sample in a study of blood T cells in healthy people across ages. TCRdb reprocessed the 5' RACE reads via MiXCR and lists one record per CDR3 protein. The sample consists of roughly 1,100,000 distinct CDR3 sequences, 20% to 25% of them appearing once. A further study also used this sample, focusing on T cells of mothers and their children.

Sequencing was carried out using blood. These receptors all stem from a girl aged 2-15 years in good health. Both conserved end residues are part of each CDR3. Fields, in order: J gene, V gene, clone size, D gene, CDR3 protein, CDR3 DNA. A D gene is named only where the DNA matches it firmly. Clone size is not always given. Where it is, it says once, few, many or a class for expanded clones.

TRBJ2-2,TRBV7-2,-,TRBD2,CASSLVGLAGNTGELFF,TGTGCCAGCAGCTTAGTCGGCCTAGCGGGGAACACCGGGGAGCTGTTTTTT
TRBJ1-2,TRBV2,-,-,CASSESSTYYGYTF,TGTGCCAGCAGTGAATCTTCGACTTACTATGGCTACACCTTC
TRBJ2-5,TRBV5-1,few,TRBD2,CASSLAGLAELTQYF,TGCGCCAGCAGCTTGGCTGGACTAGCGGAACTTACCCAGTACTTC
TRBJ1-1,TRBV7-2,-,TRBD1,CASSPRQGQGNTEAFF,TGTGCCAGCAGCCCCCGACAGGGACAGGGGAACACTGAAGCTTTCTTT
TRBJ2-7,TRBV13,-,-,CASSSRTLRDEQYF,TGTGCCAGCAGCTCCAGGACCCTTAGGGACGAGCAGTACTTC
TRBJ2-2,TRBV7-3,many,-,CASSLQDTGELFF,TGTGCCAGCAGCTTACAGGACACCGGGGAGCTGTTTTTT
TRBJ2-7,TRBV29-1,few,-,CSVLGGGYEQYF,TGCAGCGTCCTCGGTGGGGGCTACGAGCAGTACTTC
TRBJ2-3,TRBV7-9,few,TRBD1,CASTHRQGATDTQYF,TGTGCCAGCACTCACAGACAGGGGGCCACAGATACGCAGTATTTT
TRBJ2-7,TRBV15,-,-,CATSRDMGDGVYEQYF,TGTGCCACCAGCAGAGATATGGGAGACGGCGTCTACGAGCAGTACTTC
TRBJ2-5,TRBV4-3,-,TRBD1,CASSQDGTGDQETQYF,TGCGCCAGCAGCCAAGACGGGACAGGGGATCAAGAGACCCAGTACTTC
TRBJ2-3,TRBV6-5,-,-,CASKTSSPDTQYF,TGTGCCAGCAAGACTAGTAGCCCAGATACGCAGTATTTT
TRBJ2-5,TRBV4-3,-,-,CASSQDPDIGEQYF,TGCGCCAGCAGCCAAGACCCGGACATTGGTGAGCAGTACTTC
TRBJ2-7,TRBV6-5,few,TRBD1,CASSYSERQGPYEQYF,TGTGCCAGCAGTTACTCGGAGCGACAGGGTCCCTACGAGCAGTACTTC
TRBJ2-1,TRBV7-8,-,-,CASSLAWRGGAYNEQFF,TGTGCCAGCAGCTTAGCGTGGAGAGGGGGGGCTTACAATGAGCAGTTCTTC
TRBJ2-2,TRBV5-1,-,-,CASSLYGGPGGELFF,TGCGCCAGCAGCTTATACGGGGGCCCAGGCGGGGAGCTGTTTTTT
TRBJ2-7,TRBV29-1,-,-,CSVETGQDYEQYF,TGCAGCGTTGAAACAGGCCAGGACTACGAGCAGTACTTC
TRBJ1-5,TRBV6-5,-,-,CASSAGFSNQPQHF,TGTGCCAGCAGCGCAGGGTTTAGCAATCAGCCCCAGCATTTT
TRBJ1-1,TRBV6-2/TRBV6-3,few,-,CASSYQLPSGPGDTEAFF,TGTGCCAGCAGTTACCAGCTCCCATCCGGCCCAGGGGACACTGAAGCTTTCTTT
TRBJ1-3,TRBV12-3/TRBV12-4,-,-,CASSLRTGGDTIYF,TGTGCCAGCAGTTTACGCACAGGAGGGGACACCATATATTTT
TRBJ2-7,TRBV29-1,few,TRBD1,CSVSGDRSSYEQYF,TGCAGCGTATCGGGGGACAGGAGCTCCTACGAGCAGTACTTC
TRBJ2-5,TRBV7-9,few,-,CASSFMTRQETQYF,TGTGCCAGCAGCTTTATGACACGGCAAGAGACCCAGTACTTC
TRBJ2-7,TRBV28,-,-,CASSFPFRDGSYEQYF,TGTGCCAGCAGTTTTCCCTTCCGGGACGGATCCTACGAGCAGTACTTC
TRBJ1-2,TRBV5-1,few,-,CASKVDINYGYTF,TGCGCCAGCAAGGTGGATATTAACTATGGCTACACCTTC
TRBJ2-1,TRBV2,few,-,CASQPHIPGSEQFF,TGTGCCAGCCAACCCCATATCCCAGGGTCTGAGCAGTTCTTC
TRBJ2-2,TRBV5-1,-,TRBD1,CASSLDRGPTGELFF,TGCGCCAGCAGCTTGGACAGGGGTCCCACCGGGGAGCTGTTTTTT
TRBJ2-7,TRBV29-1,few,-,CSALDYEQYF,TGCAGTGCTTTAGACTACGAGCAGTACTTC
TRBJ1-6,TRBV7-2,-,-,CASSLQRKGSPLHF,TGTGCCAGCAGCTTACAAAGGAAGGGGTCACCCCTCCACTTT
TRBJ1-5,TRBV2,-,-,CASRVTTVISNQPQHF,TGTGCCAGCAGAGTTACGACAGTGATTAGCAATCAGCCCCAGCATTTT
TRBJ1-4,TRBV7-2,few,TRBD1,CASSLTGTGAEKLFF,TGTGCCAGCAGCTTAACGGGGACAGGGGCTGAAAAACTGTTTTTT
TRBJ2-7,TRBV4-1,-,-,CASSQKRLDYEQYF,TGCGCCAGCAGCCAAAAAAGACTCGACTACGAGCAGTACTTC
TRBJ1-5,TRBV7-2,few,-,CASSLIDGDQPQHF,TGTGCCAGCAGCTTGATTGACGGGGATCAGCCCCAGCATTTT
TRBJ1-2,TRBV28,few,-,CASRTGYGYGYTF,TGTGCCAGCCGCACGGGGTACGGCTATGGCTACACCTTC
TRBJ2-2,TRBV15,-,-,CATQPRLLANTGELFF,TGTGCCACCCAACCCAGGCTGTTAGCGAACACCGGGGAGCTGTTTTTT
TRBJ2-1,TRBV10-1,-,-,CASSEHRDLDNEQFF,TGCGCCAGCAGTGAACACCGGGACTTGGACAATGAGCAGTTCTTC